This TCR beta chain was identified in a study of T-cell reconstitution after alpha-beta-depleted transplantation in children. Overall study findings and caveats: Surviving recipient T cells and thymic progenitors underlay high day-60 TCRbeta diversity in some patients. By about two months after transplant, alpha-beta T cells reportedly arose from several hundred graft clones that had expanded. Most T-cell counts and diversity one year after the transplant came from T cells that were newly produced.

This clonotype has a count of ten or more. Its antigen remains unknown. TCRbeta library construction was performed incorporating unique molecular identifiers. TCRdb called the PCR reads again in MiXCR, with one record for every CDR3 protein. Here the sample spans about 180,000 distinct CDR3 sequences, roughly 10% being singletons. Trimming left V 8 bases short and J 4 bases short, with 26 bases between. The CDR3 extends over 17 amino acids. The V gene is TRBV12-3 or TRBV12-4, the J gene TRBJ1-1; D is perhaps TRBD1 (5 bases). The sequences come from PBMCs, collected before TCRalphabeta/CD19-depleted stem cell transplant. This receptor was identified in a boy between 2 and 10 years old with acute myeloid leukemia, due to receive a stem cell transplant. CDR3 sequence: CASALHGAWGFSTEAFF. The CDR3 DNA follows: TGTGCCAGCGCACTTCACGGGGCATGGGGTTTCAGCACTGAAGCTTTCTTT.